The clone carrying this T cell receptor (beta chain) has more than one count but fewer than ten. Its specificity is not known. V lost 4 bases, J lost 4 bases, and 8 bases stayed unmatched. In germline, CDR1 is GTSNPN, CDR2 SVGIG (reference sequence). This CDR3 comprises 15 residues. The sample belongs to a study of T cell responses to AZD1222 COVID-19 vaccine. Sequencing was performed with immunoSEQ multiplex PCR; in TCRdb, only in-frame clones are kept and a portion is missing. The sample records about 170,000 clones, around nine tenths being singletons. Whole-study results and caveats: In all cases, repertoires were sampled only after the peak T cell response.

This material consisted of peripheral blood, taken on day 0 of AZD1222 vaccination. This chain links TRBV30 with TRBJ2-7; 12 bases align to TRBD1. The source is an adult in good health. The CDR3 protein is CAWTGTGGRGYEQYF. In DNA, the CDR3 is TGTGCCTGGACTGGGACAGGGGGCCGAGGTTACGAGCAGTACTTC.